This paragraph covers one TCR beta chain sequence. CDR3 length equals 15 residues. The V gene lost 2 bases and the J gene lost 1 base, with 11 bases spanning the gap. This sample stems from a study of CD8 T cells in Susac syndrome. With random hexamers, roughly 0.45 to 1 ug RNA was reverse transcribed. TCRdb fed the immunoSEQ multiplex PCR reads into MiXCR, producing one record per CDR3 protein. The table has 110,000 to 150,000 distinct CDR3 sequences, about 94% seen once. This sequence was found in a human donor in good health. The sequencing sample was made of CD8+ T cells from PBMCs. The chain couples TRBV12-3 or TRBV12-4 to TRBJ2-5; D might be TRBD1 (5 bases). The CDR3 bases are TGTGCCAGCAGTTTAAAAGGGGATGGCCAAGAGACCCAGTACTTC. It is translated as CASSLKGDGQETQYF.